This T cell receptor (beta chain) originates from a study of regulatory T cells in long-lasting Graves disease. Study in general: Graves' patients, newly diagnosed, had taken antithyroid drugs under 3 months.

Germline V gene sequence: CDR1 MNHNS, CDR2 SASEGT. The CDR3 spans 15 residues. Deletions cut 10 bases from V and 4 bases from J, with 23 bases between. This clonotype was seen many times. Its cognate antigen is unknown. Construction of the TCR beta libraries employed iRepertoire HTBI primers in conjunction with Arm-PCR of CDR3 regions. TCRdb re-called the multiplex PCR reads with MiXCR, one entry per CDR3 protein. The top ten hold roughly 10% of the sample, which has 440,000 or so distinct CDR3 sequences, about a sixth seen once. Study results and limitations: Whereas new patients shared roughly 910 public clonotypes, persistent patients shared more, at 2,500 to 3,500.

Time point reported: newly diagnosed GD, antithyroid drugs for less than 3 months. From PBMCs, RNA was extracted and then used to make the TCR library. These data also formed part of another study, on T cells in Graves' hyperthyroidism and ophthalmopathy. As that study records: HTBI primers were employed in a first-round RT-PCR of the TCR CDR3.

This TCR was recovered from a woman in her twenties or thirties with Graves disease. The specimen was peripheral blood mononuclear cells (PBMCs), collected at new diagnosis, from a patient treated with antithyroid drugs. The chain carries TRBV6-1 and TRBJ2-7, with D perhaps TRBD2 (5 bases). In nucleotides, the CDR3 is TGTGCCACCATCCCAGGCCATACCGGGGTTTACGAGCAGTACTTC. Translated: CATIPGHTGVYEQYF.